A single sample gave rise to the 19 T cell receptor beta chains below, sequenced in a study of blood T cell repertoires in COVID-19. Repertoires were generated with immunoSEQ multiplex PCR, while TCRdb's copy carries only in-frame clones and drops some. Of nearly 200,000 clones listed, 80% to 90% are singletons. Source material: PBMCs or T cells enriched from blood (not recorded which). All receptors derive from a woman aged 18-29 years who had recovered from COVID-19.

The J gene is TRBJ1-6, the V gene TRBV28; a possible D gene is TRBD1 (5 bases). Germline CDR1 is MDHEN and CDR2 is SYDVKM. V lost 8 bases, J lost 8 bases, and 13 bases lay in between. CDR3 length: 13 amino acids. CDR3 amino acids: CASDIAGHSPLHF. CDR3 bases: TGTGCCAGCGATATTGCAGGGCATTCACCCCTCCACTTT.

The rearrangement joins TRBV5-4 to TRBJ1-4, with D uncertain. This CDR3 comprises 14 residues. Trimming took off 4 bases at V and 7 bases at J, with 14 bases between the two ends. Per germline, CDR1 SGHNT and CDR2 YYREEE (reference sequence). CDR3 loop: CASSPYRGSEKLFF. The CDR3, as DNA: TGTGCCAGCAGCCCCTACCGTGGGAGTGAAAAACTGTTTTTT.

J is TRBJ1-2 and V is TRBV10-3; perhaps TRBD1 as D (5 bases). The CDR3 runs to 16 residues. The ends were cut back, 4 bases at V and 0 bases at J, with 15 bases in the middle. The germline V gene has CDR1 ENHRY and CDR2 SYGVKD. CDR3 sequence reads: CAISGATGRANYGYTF. DNA of the CDR3: TGTGCCATCAGTGGGGCAACAGGACGAGCTAACTATGGCTACACCTTC.

This chain connects TRBV9 to TRBJ1-5; tentatively, D is TRBD1 (6 bases). The CDR3 loop spans 14 amino acids. CDR1 is SGDLS and CDR2 is YYNGEE in the germline V gene. Deletions cut 0 bases from V and 7 bases from J, with 11 bases between. Here the CDR3 DNA reads TGTGCCAGCAGCGTAGCAGGGGACGGACAGCCCCAGCATTTT. Its protein product is CASSVAGDGQPQHF.

Concerning this clone: An end of the junction differs from the germline gene, which may be a read error. This sequence joins TRBV4-2 and TRBJ2-3, with 7 nucleotides matching TRBD2. Germline CDR1 and CDR2: LGHNA and YNFKEQ. The CDR3 runs 14 residues. CDR3 bases: TGTGCCAGCAGCCAAGATCTGAACCCTAAACGGGGGGATTTT. Its protein is CASSQDLNPKRGDF.

The V call is TRBV18, the J call TRBJ1-4; 11 bases agree with TRBD1. V was pared by 2 bases and J by 7 bases, with 12 bases of the junction left unmatched. This CDR3 has 18 amino acids. Germline assignment: CDR1 KGHSH and CDR2 LQKENI. The CDR3 here is CASSPLHSGTGGVEKLFF. The DNA for the CDR3 is TGTGCCAGCTCACCATTGCACTCCGGGACAGGGGGAGTTGAAAAACTGTTTTTT.

The J gene is TRBJ2-5, the V gene TRBV14, with 9 bases lining up with TRBD1. Unmatched junction bases numbered 6, after V lost 3 bases and J lost 4 bases. The germline V gene encodes CDR1 SGHDN and CDR2 FVKESK. The CDR3 spans 15 residues. The CDR3 bases are TGTGCCAGCAGCCATCTGGACAGGGGCCCAGAGACCCAGTACTTC. This translates into CASSHLDRGPETQYF.

CDR3 protein: CASSQEGARGYGYTF. As DNA, the CDR3 is TGCGCCAGCAGCCAAGAAGGGGCCAGGGGATATGGCTACACCTTC. This chain links TRBV4-1 with TRBJ1-2; a possible D gene is TRBD1 (6 bases). V lost 0 bases and J 5 bases, leaving 13 bases between the germline ends. Germline CDR1 MGHRA, CDR2 YSYEKL. This CDR3 is built from 15 residues.

This sequence joins TRBV27 and TRBJ2-3; D gene ambiguous. The V gene's germline CDR1 is MNHEY and CDR2 SMNVEV (reference sequence). The CDR3 loop spans 12 amino acids. V lost 5 bases, J lost 6 bases, and 9 bases lay in between. CDR3 in DNA: TGTGCCAGCAGTCTGATCGGGGATACGCAGTATTTT. Amino acids: CASSLIGDTQYF.

This clone was picked up one time. The chain is built from TRBV18 and TRBJ2-3; the match to TRBD2 covers 7 bases. In germline, CDR1 is KGHSH, CDR2 LQKENI. The CDR3 spans 14 residues. After removal of 3 bases from V and 5 bases from J, the junction contained 5 bases not matched to a gene. CDR3: CASSPPGGEDTQYF. The CDR3 nucleotides are TGTGCCAGCTCACCCCCTGGGGGGGAAGATACGCAGTATTTT. Full variable domain (remainder filled in from reference TRBV18 and TRBJ2-3): NAGVMQNPRHLVRRRGQEARLRCSPMKGHSHVYWYRQLPEEGLKFMVYLQKENIIDESGMPKERFSAEFPKEGPSILRIQQVVRGDSAAYFCASSPPGGEDTQYFGPGTRLTVL.

This clone came up once. J is TRBJ1-6 and V is TRBV27; tentative D call: TRBD1 (5 bases). Deletions cut 6 bases from V and 0 bases from J, with 9 bases between. The CDR3 is 15 amino acids. The V gene's germline CDR1 is MNHEY and CDR2 SMNVEV (reference sequence). The CDR3: CASSRTSSYNSPLHF. CDR3 nucleotide sequence: TGTGCCAGCAGCCGGACAAGCTCCTATAATTCACCCCTCCACTTT.

The chain carries TRBV27 and TRBJ2-3, with D maybe TRBD1 (6 bases). Germline V CDR1 and CDR2: MNHEY, SMNVEV (reference sequence). V was trimmed by 3 bases and J by 2 bases, leaving 15 bases between them. This CDR3 has 16 amino acids. This CDR3 reads CASSFGLDSYTDTQYF. CDR3 bases: TGTGCCAGCAGTTTTGGTTTGGACAGTTACACAGATACGCAGTATTTT.

The chain employs TRBV18 and TRBJ1-2; D is uncertain. CDR1 is KGHSH and CDR2 is LQKENI in the germline V gene. The CDR3 is made up of 14 amino acids. V was pared by 0 bases and J by 4 bases, with 9 bases between. The CDR3 coding sequence is TGTGCCAGCTCACCACCAGGAGACGTCTATGGCTACACCTTC. Its protein is CASSPPGDVYGYTF.

This chain connects TRBV5-1 to TRBJ1-1, with 8 nucleotides matching TRBD1. The junction had 9 bases not matched to a gene; V was cut back by 5 bases and J by 0 bases. CDR1 is SGHRS, CDR2 YFSETQ, per germline. This CDR3 has 16 residues. The CDR3 DNA reads as TGCGCCAGCAGTAAGGGGACAGGAGAACTGAACACTGAAGCTTTCTTT. It yields the protein CASSKGTGELNTEAFF.

The genes are TRBV5-1 and TRBJ2-2; D gene uncertain. V gave up 0 bases and J gave up 4 bases, with 10 bases separating them. Germline assignment: CDR1 SGHRS and CDR2 YFSETQ. The length of the CDR3 is 15 residues. CDR3 nucleotides: TGCGCCAGCAGCTTGGCAAGCACCTCCACCGGGGAGCTGTTTTTT. Its translation is CASSLASTSTGELFF. Full variable domain (rest looked up from reference TRBV5-1 and TRBJ2-2): KAGVTQTPRYLIKTRGQQVTLSCSPISGHRSVSWYQQTPGQGLQFLFEYFSETQRNKGNFPGRFSGRQFSNSRSEMNVSTLELGDSALYLCASSLASTSTGELFFGEGSRLTVL.

The genes are TRBV6-6 and TRBJ2-7; 7 positions agree with TRBD1. CDR3 length: 15 amino acids. J was trimmed by 4 bases and V by 0 bases; bases with no gene match: 6. Germline values: CDR1 MNHNY, CDR2 SVGAGI (reference sequence). The CDR3 DNA sequence: TGTGCCAGCAGTTACTCGAGGTCAGGGGGATACGAGCAGTACTTC. It yields the protein CASSYSRSGGYEQYF.

The chain has TRBV27 and TRBJ1-2, with TRBD1 matching over 11 bases. Germline lookup yields CDR1 MNHEY and CDR2 SMNVEV (reference sequence). The CDR3 is made up of 17 amino acids. Trimming at V came to 5 bases and at J to 8 bases, leaving 16 bases not matched to a gene. The CDR3 protein is CASSKGTGGRALWGYTF. CDR3 coding DNA: TGTGCCAGCAGTAAAGGGACAGGGGGAAGGGCACTATGGGGCTACACCTTC.

The chain recombines TRBV7-9 with TRBJ1-3; 8 nucleotides line up with TRBD1. V was pared by 5 bases and J by 4 bases, with 4 bases of the junction left unmatched. CDR1 SEHNR and CDR2 FQNEAQ come from the germline V gene (reference sequence). This CDR3 contains 14 residues. The CDR3 is CASSRGTGGNTIYF. The CDR3 nucleotides are TGTGCCAGCAGCCGCGGGACAGGCGGAAACACCATATATTTT.

The V and J genes are TRBV7-2 and TRBJ2-1; 11 nucleotides agree with TRBD2. The CDR3 consists of 16 residues. The germline CDR1 and CDR2 sequences are SGHTA and FQGNSA. V shed 4 bases and J 8 bases; nucleotides not matched to a gene: 10. CDR3 coding DNA: TGTGCCAGCAGCTCAACCGTAGCGGGGGGGCGTGATGAGCAGTTCTTC. It yields the protein CASSSTVAGGRDEQFF. The variable domain in full, with the rest retrieved from reference TRBV7-2 and TRBJ2-1, is GAGVSQSPSNKVTEKGKDVELRCDPISGHTALYWYRQSLGQGLEFLIYFQGNSAPDKSGLPSDRFSAERTGGSVSTLTIQRTQQEDSAVYLCASSSTVAGGRDEQFFGPGTRLTVL.